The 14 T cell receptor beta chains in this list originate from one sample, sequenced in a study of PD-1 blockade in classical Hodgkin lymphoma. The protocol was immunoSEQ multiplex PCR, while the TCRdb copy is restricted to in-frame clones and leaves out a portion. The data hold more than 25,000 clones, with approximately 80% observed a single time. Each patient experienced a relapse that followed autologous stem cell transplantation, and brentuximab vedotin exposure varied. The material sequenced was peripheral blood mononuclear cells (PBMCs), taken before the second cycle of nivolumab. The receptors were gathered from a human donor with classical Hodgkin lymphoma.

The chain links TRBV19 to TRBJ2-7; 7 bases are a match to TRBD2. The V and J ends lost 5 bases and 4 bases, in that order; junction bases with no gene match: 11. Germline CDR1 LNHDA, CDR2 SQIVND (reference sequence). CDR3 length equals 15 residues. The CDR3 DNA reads TGTGCCAGTAGTTCCTGGGAGGGAAGTTCATACGAGCAGTACTTC. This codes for CASSSWEGSSYEQYF.

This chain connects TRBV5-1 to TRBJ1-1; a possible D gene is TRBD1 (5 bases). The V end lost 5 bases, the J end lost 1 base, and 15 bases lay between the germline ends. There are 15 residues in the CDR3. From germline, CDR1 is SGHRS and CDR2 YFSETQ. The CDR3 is CASRRDPWGNTEAFF. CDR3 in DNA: TGCGCCAGCAGGAGGGACCCATGGGGGAACACTGAAGCTTTCTTT. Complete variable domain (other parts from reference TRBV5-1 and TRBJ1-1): KAGVTQTPRYLIKTRGQQVTLSCSPISGHRSVSWYQQTPGQGLQFLFEYFSETQRNKGNFPGRFSGRQFSNSRSEMNVSTLELGDSALYLCASRRDPWGNTEAFFGQGTRLTVV.

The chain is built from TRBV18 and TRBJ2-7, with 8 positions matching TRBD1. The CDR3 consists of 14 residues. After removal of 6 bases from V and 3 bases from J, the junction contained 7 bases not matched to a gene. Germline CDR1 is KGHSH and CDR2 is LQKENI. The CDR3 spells CASSPNRGVYEQYF. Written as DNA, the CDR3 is TGTGCCAGCTCTCCGAACAGGGGGGTCTACGAGCAGTACTTC.

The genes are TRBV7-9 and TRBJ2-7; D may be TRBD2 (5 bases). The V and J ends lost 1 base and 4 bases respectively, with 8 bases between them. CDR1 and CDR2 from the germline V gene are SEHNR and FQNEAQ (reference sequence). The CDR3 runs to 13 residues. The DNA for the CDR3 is TGTGCCAGCAGCTTAGTAGCGAGATACGAGCAGTACTTC. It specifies CASSLVARYEQYF.

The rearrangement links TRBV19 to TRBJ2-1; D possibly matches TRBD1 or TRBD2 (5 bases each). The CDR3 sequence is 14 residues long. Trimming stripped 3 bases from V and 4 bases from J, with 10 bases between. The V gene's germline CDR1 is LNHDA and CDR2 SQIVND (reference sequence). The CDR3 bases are TGTGCCAGTAGTATTGGGGACGGGTACAATGAGCAGTTCTTC. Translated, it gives CASSIGDGYNEQFF.

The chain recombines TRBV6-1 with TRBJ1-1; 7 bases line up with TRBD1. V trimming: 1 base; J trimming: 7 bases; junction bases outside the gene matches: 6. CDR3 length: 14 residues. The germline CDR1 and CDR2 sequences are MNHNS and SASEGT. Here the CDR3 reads CASSEGTGRIEAFF. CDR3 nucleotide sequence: TGTGCCAGCAGTGAAGGGACAGGTCGGATTGAAGCTTTCTTT.

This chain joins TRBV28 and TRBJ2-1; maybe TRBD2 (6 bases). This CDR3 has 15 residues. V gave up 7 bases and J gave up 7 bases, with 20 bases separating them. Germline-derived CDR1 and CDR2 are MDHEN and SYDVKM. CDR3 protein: CASTPPRGSGNEQFF. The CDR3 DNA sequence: TGTGCCAGCACCCCCCCCCGGGGGTCAGGGAATGAGCAGTTCTTC.

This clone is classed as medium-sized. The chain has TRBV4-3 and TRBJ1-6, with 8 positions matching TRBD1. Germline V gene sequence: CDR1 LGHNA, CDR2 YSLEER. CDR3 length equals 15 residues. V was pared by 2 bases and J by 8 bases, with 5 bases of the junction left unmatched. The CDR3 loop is CASSQFSTGDSPLHF. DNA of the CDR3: TGCGCCAGCAGCCAATTCTCGACAGGGGATTCACCCCTCCACTTT.

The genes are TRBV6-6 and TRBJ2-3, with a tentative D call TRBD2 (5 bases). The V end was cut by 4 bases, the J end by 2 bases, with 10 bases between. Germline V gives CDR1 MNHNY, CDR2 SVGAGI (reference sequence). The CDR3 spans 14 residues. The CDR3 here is CASSFGLITDTQYF. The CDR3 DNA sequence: TGTGCCAGCAGTTTCGGACTCATCACAGATACGCAGTATTTT.

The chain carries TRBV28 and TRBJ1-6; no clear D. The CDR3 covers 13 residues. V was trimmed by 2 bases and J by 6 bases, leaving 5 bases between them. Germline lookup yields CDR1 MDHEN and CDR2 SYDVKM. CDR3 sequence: CASSLAPNSPLHF. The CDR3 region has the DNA TGTGCCAGCAGTTTAGCCCCTAATTCACCCCTCCACTTT.

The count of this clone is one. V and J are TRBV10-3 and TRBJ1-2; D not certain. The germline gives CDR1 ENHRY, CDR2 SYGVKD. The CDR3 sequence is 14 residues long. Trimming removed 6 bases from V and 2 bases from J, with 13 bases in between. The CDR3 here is CAISDDGGNYGYTF. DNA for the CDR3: TGTGCCATCAGCGACGACGGTGGCAACTATGGCTACACCTTC.

DNA of the CDR3: TGTGCGAGCGGGGGACTACAGGTGGAGACCCAGTACTTC. Translation: CASGGLQVETQYF. V usage is TRBV7-2 and J usage is TRBJ2-5; 8 positions agree with TRBD2. CDR1 and CDR2 from the germline V gene are SGHTA and FQGNSA. There are 13 residues in the CDR3. The whole variable domain, filled in from reference TRBV7-2 and TRBJ2-5, reads GAGVSQSPSNKVTEKGKDVELRCDPISGHTALYWYRQSLGQGLEFLIYFQGNSAPDKSGLPSDRFSAERTGGSVSTLTIQRTQQEDSAVYLCASGGLQVETQYFGPGTRLLVL.

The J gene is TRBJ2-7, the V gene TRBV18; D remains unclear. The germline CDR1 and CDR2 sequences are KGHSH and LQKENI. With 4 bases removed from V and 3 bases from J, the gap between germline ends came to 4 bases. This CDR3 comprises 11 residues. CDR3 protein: CASSQGYEQYF. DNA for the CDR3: TGTGCCAGCTCACAGGGCTACGAGCAGTACTTC.

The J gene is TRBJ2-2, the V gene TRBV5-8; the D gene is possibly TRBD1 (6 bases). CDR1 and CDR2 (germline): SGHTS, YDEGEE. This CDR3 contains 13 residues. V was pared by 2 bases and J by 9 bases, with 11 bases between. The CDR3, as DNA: TGTGCCAGCAGCTTAGGCAGGGGCCGGGAGCTGTTTTTT. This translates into CASSLGRGRELFF.